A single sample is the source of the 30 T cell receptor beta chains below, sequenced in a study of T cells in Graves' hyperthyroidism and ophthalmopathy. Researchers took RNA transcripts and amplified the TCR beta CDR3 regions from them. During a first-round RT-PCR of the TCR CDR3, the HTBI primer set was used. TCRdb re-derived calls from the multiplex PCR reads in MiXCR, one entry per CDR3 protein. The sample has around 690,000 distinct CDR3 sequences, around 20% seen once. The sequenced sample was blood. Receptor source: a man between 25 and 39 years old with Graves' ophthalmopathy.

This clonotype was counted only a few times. CDR3 DNA: TGTGCCAGCATGATACCTCTGAACACTGAAGCTTTCTTT. Translated, it gives CASMIPLNTEAFF. V and J are TRBV28 and TRBJ1-1; D not certain. The CDR3 spans 13 residues. V gave up 7 bases and J gave up 0 bases, with 9 bases separating them. CDR1 and CDR2 (germline): MDHEN, SYDVKM.

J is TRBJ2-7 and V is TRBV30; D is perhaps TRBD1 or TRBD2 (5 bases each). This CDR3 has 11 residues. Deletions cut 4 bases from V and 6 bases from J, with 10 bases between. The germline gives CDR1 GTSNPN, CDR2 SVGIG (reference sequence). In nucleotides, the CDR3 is TGTGCCTGGAAAACGGGGCTCGAGCAGTACTTC. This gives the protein CAWKTGLEQYF.

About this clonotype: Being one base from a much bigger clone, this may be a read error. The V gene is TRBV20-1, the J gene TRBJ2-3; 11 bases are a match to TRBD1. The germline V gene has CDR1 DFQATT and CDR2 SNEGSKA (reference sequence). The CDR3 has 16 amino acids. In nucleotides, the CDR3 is TGCAATGCTGACTGGACAGGGGGCGCGCCTACAGATACGCAGTATTTT. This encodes CNADWTGGAPTDTQYF.

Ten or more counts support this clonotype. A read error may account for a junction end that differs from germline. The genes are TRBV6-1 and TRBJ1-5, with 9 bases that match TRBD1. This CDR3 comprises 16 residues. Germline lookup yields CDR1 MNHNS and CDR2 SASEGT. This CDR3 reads CASSEAGTGNNQPQHF. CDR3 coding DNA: TGTGCCAGCAGCGAAGCCGGGACAGGGAACAATCAGCCCCAGCATTTT.

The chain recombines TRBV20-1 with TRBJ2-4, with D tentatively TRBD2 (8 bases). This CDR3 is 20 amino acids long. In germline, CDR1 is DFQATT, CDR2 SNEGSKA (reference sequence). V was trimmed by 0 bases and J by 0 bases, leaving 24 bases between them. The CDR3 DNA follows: TGCAGTGCTAGAGATAGAGTAGGGGGCAGCGGGAGCCTAGCCAAAAACATTCAGTACTTC. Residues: CSARDRVGGSGSLAKNIQYF.

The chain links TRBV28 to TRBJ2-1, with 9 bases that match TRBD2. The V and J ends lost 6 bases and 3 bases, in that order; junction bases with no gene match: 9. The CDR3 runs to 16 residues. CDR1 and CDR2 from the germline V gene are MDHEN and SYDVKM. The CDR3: CASSPHGTSSYNEQFF. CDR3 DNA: TGTGCCAGCAGCCCCCACGGGACTAGCAGCTACAATGAGCAGTTCTTC.

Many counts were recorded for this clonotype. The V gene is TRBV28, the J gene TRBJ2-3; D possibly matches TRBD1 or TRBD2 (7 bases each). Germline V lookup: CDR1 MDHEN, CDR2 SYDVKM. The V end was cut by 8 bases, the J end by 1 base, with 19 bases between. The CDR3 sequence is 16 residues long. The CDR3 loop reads CASRHGGTAGTDTQYF. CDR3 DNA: TGTGCCAGCCGGCACGGGGGGACAGCCGGCACAGATACGCAGTATTTT. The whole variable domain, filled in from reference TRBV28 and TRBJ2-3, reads DVKVTQSSRYLVKRTGEKVFLECVQDMDHENMFWYRQDPGLGLRLIYFSYDVKMKEKGDIPEGYSVSREKKERFSLILESASTNQTSMYLCASRHGGTAGTDTQYFGPGTRLTVL.

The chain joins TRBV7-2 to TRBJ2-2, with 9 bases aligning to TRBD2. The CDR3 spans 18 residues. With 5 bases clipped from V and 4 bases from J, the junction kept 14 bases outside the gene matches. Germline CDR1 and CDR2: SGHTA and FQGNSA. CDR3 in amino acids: CASSPIRELAGRTGELFF. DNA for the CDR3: TGTGCCAGCAGCCCTATACGGGAACTAGCGGGTCGCACCGGGGAGCTGTTTTTT.

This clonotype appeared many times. CDR3 region: CASSFDTDTQYF. The DNA of the CDR3 is TGTGCCAGCAGCTTCGATACAGATACGCAGTATTTT. The V and J genes are TRBV28 and TRBJ2-3; D gene uncertain. This CDR3 contains 12 residues. Germline V CDR1 and CDR2: MDHEN, SYDVKM. Trimming pared 6 bases from V and 3 bases from J, leaving 7 bases between.

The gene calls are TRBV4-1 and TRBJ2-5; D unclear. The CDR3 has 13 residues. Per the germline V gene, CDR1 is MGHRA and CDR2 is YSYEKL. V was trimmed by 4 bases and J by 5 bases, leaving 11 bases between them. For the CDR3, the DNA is TGCGCCAGCAGCCTCGCCCTCTATGAGACCCAGTACTTC. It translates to CASSLALYETQYF.

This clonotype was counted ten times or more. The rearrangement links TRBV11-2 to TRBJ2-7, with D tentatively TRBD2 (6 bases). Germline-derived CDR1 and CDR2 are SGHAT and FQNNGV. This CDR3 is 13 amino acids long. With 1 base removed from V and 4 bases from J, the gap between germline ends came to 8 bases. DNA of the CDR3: TGTGCCAGCAGCTTAGGCAGCGGGTACGAGCAGTACTTC. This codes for CASSLGSGYEQYF.

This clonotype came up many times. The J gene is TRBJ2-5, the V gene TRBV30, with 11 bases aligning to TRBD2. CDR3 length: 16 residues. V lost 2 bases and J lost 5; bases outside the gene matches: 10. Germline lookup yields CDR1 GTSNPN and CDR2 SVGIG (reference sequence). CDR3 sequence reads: CAWSTLAGGPGETQYF. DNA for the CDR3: TGTGCCTGGAGTACTTTAGCGGGAGGGCCCGGGGAGACCCAGTACTTC.

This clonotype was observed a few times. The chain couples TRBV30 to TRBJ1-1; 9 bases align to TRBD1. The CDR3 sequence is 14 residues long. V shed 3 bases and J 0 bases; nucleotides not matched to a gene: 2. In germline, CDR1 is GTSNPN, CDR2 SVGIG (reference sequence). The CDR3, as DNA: TGTGCCTGGAGAGGACAGGGGATGAACACTGAAGCTTTCTTT. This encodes CAWRGQGMNTEAFF.

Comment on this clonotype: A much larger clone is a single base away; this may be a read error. The CDR3 DNA is TGTGCCAGCAGTTGGGTTTCGGGACCAACCTACAATGAGCAGTTCTTC. This gives the protein CASSWVSGPTYNEQFF. This chain connects TRBV2 to TRBJ2-1, with D perhaps given as TRBD1 or TRBD2 (5 bases each). V was trimmed by 5 bases and J by 2 bases, leaving 16 bases between them. Germline V CDR1 and CDR2: SNHLY, FYNNEI. This CDR3 spans 16 amino acids.

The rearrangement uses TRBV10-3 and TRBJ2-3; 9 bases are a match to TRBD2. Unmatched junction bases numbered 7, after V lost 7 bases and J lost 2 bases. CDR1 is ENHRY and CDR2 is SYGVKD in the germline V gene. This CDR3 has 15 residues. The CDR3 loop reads CAIMDSGSNTDTQYF. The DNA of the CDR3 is TGTGCCATCATGGATAGCGGGAGCAACACAGATACGCAGTATTTT.

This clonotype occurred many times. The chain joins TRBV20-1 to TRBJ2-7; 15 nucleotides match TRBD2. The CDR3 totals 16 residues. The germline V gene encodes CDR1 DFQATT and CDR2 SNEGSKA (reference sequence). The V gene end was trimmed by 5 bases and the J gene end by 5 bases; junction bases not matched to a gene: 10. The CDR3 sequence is CSAPPGLAGGWDEQYF. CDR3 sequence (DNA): TGCAGTGCTCCCCCGGGACTAGCGGGAGGTTGGGACGAGCAGTACTTC.

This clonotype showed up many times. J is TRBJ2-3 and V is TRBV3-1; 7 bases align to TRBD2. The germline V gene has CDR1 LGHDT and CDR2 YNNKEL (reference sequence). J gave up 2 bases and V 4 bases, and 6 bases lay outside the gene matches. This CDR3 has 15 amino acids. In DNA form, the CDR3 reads TGTGCCAGCAGCCGAACTAGCGAGTTCACAGATACGCAGTATTTT. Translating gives CASSRTSEFTDTQYF.

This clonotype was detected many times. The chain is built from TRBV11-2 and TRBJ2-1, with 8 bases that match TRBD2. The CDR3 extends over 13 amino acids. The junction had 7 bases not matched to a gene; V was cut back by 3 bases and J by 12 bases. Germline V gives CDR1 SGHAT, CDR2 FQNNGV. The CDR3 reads CASSLHLAGPQFF. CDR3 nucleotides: TGTGCCAGCAGCTTGCATTTAGCGGGACCGCAGTTCTTC.

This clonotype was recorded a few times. CDR3 DNA sequence: TGTGCCAGCAGCGACGGACAGTCCTACGAGCAGTACTTC. As protein: CASSDGQSYEQYF. V gene TRBV9 combines with J gene TRBJ2-7; D may be TRBD1 (6 bases). Germline assignment: CDR1 SGDLS and CDR2 YYNGEE. V gave up 3 bases and J gave up 1 base, with 8 bases separating them. The CDR3 extends over 13 amino acids. The variable domain in full, completed from reference TRBV9 and TRBJ2-7, reads DSGVTQTPKHLITATGQRVTLRCSPRSGDLSVYWYQQSLDQGLQFLIQYYNGEERAKGNILERFSAQQFPDLHSELNLSSLELGDSALYFCASSDGQSYEQYFGPGTRLTVT.

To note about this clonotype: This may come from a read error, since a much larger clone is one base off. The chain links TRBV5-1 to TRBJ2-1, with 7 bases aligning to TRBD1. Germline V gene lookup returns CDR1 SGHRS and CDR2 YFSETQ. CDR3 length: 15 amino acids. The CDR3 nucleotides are TGCGGCAGCAGAGGCTCTGGGACAGCGTACAATGAGCAGTTCTTC. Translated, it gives CGSRGSGTAYNEQFF.

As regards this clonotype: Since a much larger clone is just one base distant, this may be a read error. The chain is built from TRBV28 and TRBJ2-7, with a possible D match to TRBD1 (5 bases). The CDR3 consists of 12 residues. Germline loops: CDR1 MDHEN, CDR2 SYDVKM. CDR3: CAGQGRCDEQHF. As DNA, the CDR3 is TGTGCCGGACAAGGGCGGTGTGACGAGCAGCACTTC.

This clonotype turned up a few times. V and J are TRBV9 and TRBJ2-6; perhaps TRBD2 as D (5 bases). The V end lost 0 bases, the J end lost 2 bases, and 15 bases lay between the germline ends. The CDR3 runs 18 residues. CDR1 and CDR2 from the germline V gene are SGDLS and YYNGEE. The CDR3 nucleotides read TGTGCCAGCAGCGTAGCGAGGACTTTCTCGGCTGGGGCCAACGTCCTGACTTTC. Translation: CASSVARTFSAGANVLTF.

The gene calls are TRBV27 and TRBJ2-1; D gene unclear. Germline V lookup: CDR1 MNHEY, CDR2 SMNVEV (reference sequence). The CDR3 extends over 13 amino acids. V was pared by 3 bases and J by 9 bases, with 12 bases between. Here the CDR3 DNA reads TGTGCCAGCAGTTTCATAGGTGGCATTGAGCAGTTCTTC. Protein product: CASSFIGGIEQFF.

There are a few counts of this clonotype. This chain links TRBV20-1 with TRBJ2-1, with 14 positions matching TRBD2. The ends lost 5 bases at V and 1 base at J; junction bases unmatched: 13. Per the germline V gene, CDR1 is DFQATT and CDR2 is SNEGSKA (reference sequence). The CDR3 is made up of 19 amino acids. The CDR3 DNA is TGCAGTGCTGCTCCGGGACTAGCGGGAGTGAAGTCTTCCTACAATGAGCAGTTCTTC. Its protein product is CSAAPGLAGVKSSYNEQFF.

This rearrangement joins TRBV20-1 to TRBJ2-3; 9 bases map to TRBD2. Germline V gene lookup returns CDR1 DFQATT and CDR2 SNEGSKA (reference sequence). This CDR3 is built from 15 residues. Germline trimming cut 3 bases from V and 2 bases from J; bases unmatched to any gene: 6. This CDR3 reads CSASSSSGATDTQYF. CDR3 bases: TGCAGTGCTAGTAGTTCTAGCGGGGCCACAGATACGCAGTATTTT.

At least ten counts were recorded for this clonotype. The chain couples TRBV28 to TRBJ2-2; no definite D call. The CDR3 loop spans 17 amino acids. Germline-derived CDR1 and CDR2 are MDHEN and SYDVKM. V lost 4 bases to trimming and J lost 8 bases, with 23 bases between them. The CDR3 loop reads CASSSGFGSGAPGELFF. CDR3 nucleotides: TGTGCCAGCAGTTCCGGATTCGGGTCTGGCGCCCCAGGGGAGCTGTTTTTT.

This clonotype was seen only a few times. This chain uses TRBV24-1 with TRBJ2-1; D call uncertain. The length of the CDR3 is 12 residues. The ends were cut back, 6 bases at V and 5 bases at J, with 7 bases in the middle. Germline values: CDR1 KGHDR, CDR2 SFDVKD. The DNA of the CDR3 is TGTGCCACCAGTCCCGGGCACAATGAGCAGTTCTTC. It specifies CATSPGHNEQFF.

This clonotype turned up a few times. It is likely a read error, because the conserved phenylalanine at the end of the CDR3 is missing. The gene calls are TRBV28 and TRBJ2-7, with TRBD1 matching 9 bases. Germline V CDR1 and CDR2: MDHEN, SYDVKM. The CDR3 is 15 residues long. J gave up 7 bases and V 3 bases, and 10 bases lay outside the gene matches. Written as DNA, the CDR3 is TGTGCCAGCAGTTTGGCTCGGACAGGGGAAGGGGAGCAGTACCTC. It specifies CASSLARTGEGEQYL.

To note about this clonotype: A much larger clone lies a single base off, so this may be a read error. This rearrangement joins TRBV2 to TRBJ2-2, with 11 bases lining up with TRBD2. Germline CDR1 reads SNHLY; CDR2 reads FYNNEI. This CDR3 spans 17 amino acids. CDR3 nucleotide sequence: TGTACCAGCAGGGGACGGACTAGCGGGTCGAACACCGGGGAGCTGTTTTTT. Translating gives CTSRGRTSGSNTGELFF.

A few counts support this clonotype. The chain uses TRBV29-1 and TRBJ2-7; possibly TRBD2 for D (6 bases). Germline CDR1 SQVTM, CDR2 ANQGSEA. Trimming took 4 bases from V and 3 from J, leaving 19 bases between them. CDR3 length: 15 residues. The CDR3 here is CSVVRSGRSNYEQYF. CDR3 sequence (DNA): TGCAGCGTTGTGCGTAGCGGAAGGTCCAACTACGAGCAGTACTTC.